Listed here are 26 T cell receptor beta chains from one sample, sequenced in a study of CD8+ T cells in alopecia areata. The sample's treatment: oral pan-JAK inhibitor, 5-10 mg twice daily. Reverse transcription of extracted RNA yielded cDNA, which provided the sequencing template. Libraries were prepared by immunoSEQ multiplex PCR; TCRdb keeps only in-frame clonotypes and omits some of them. The sample lists about 190,000 clones, approximately 61% occurring once. The material sequenced was CD4+ T cells sorted from blood, taken at week 24, from a patient treated with tofacitinib. The receptors originated from a human donor with alopecia areata.

This clone was seen only a few times. The genes are TRBV29-1 and TRBJ1-2; TRBD1 might be the D (6 bases). The CDR3 extends over 13 amino acids. Trimming took off 4 bases at V and 4 bases at J, with 13 bases between the two ends. Germline values: CDR1 SQVTM, CDR2 ANQGSEA. This CDR3 is CSVGGGAGYGYTF. The DNA of the CDR3 is TGCAGCGTTGGGGGGGGCGCTGGCTATGGCTACACCTTC.

The rearrangement links TRBV7-2 to TRBJ2-5; no firm D call. Trimming took 5 bases from V and 2 from J, leaving 9 bases between them. There are 13 residues in the CDR3. Germline CDR1 is SGHTA and CDR2 is FQGNSA. CDR3 sequence (DNA): TGTGCCAGCAGCCCTAATGGGCAAGAGACCCAGTACTTC. Protein: CASSPNGQETQYF. The complete variable domain, with remaining parts taken from reference TRBV7-2 and TRBJ2-5, reads GAGVSQSPSNKVTEKGKDVELRCDPISGHTALYWYRQSLGQGLEFLIYFQGNSAPDKSGLPSDRFSAERTGGSVSTLTIQRTQQEDSAVYLCASSPNGQETQYFGPGTRLLVL.

This sequence joins TRBV15 and TRBJ1-1, with a tentative D call TRBD1 (5 bases). The CDR3 extends over 12 amino acids. Trimming removed 0 bases at V and 8 bases at J, with 7 bases between. Germline CDR1 is LNHNV and CDR2 is YYDKDF (reference sequence). CDR3 DNA: TGTGCCACCAGCAGAGACAGGGCGGAAGCTTTCTTT. It codes for CATSRDRAEAFF.

For this clone: Other DNA variants within this sample encode the same CDR3. The gene calls are TRBV29-1 and TRBJ1-2; D is unclear. V lost 4 bases to trimming and J lost 0 bases, with 6 bases between them. Germline V gene sequence: CDR1 SQVTM, CDR2 ANQGSEA. The CDR3 totals 12 residues. The CDR3 sequence is CSVGGTNYGYTF. The CDR3 region has the DNA TGCAGCGTTGGAGGGACTAACTATGGCTACACCTTC.

CDR3 coding DNA: TGCGCCAGCAGCTCAAGGACAGGGGAGTACGAGCAGTACTTC. Residues: CASSSRTGEYEQYF. The chain uses TRBV5-1 and TRBJ2-7; TRBD1 aligns across 9 bases. V lost 3 bases, J lost 4 bases, and 5 bases stayed unmatched. CDR1 SGHRS and CDR2 YFSETQ come from the germline V gene. The CDR3 has 14 amino acids.

This chain links TRBV25-1 with TRBJ1-2, with D hard to call. V was clipped by 3 bases and J by 6 bases, with 14 bases between them. CDR1 and CDR2 from the germline V gene are MGHDK and SYGVNS. The CDR3 totals 14 residues. As DNA, the CDR3 is TGTGCCAGCAGTGAGTGGCAAGGCCAGGATGGCTACACCTTC. Its protein is CASSEWQGQDGYTF.

The genes are TRBV30 and TRBJ2-2, with D unresolved. This CDR3 is built from 14 residues. The V end was cut by 2 bases, the J end by 8 bases, with 15 bases between. Germline V gene sequence: CDR1 GTSNPN, CDR2 SVGIG (reference sequence). The CDR3 bases are TGTGCCTGGAGTAGTACGGGCCTTGGTGGGGAGCTGTTTTTT. Translation: CAWSSTGLGGELFF.

The rearrangement uses TRBV29-1 and TRBJ1-1, with D possibly being TRBD1 (5 bases). There are 9 residues in the CDR3. Trimming pared 7 bases from V and 8 bases from J, leaving 8 bases between. Germline values: CDR1 SQVTM, CDR2 ANQGSEA. The CDR3 sequence: CSGGPEAFF. CDR3 DNA sequence: TGCAGCGGGGGACCAGAAGCTTTCTTT.

The chain couples TRBV5-1 to TRBJ1-6, with 7 nucleotides matching TRBD1. CDR1 and CDR2 (germline): SGHRS, YFSETQ. There are 14 residues in the CDR3. V lost 4 bases and J lost 8; bases outside the gene matches: 6. The DNA for the CDR3 is TGCGCCAGCAGCCCCGGACAGGACTATTCACCCCTCCACTTT. The encoded protein is CASSPGQDYSPLHF.

The chain uses TRBV1 and TRBJ2-1; the table names TRBD2, a call not compared with the DNA. TRBV1 is a pseudogene locus. The CDR3 length is 17 residues. CDR3 DNA: TGCACCAGCAGCCAACAATTAGGCGGGGGCTCCTACAATGAGCAGTTCTTC. It is translated as CTSSQQLGGGSYNEQFF.

In this sample, this clone turned up a few times. The CDR3 nucleotides read TGTGCCAGCGGACCTAGCGGCACAGATACGCAGTATTTT. Translated: CASGPSGTDTQYF. This chain uses TRBV6-5 with TRBJ2-3, with D possibly being TRBD2 (6 bases). Looked up from germline, CDR1 is MNHEY and CDR2 is SVGAGI. The CDR3 runs to 13 residues. V was pared by 8 bases and J by 1 base, with 10 bases between.

This clone was detected once. The chain recombines TRBV5-6 with TRBJ2-7; possibly TRBD2 for D (8 bases). With 3 bases removed from V and 2 bases from J, the gap between germline ends came to 15 bases. CDR3 length equals 15 residues. CDR1 and CDR2 from the germline V gene are SGHDT and YYEEEE. The CDR3 DNA sequence: TGTGCCAGCAGCTATAGCGGGGACAGCACCTACGAGCAGTACTTC. The encoded protein is CASSYSGDSTYEQYF.

The rearrangement links TRBV30 to TRBJ1-2, with TRBD1 as a possible D gene (5 bases). The V gene's germline CDR1 is GTSNPN and CDR2 SVGIG (reference sequence). The CDR3 has 16 amino acids. Trimming removed 2 bases at V and 9 bases at J, with 25 bases between. The CDR3 nucleotides read TGTGCCTGGAGTTCCCCGTTCACCGGGGGGGGTCAACGCTACACCTTC. The encoded protein is CAWSSPFTGGGQRYTF.

J is TRBJ1-2 and V is TRBV5-6; possibly TRBD1 for D (5 bases). The CDR3 is 12 residues long. Germline CDR1 is SGHDT and CDR2 is YYEEEE. V lost 4 bases to trimming and J lost 7 bases, with 11 bases between them. CDR3 nucleotides: TGTGCCAGCAGCCCCAGGGAGGGTGGCTACACCTTC. Encoded protein: CASSPREGGYTF.

The chain combines TRBV11-3 with TRBJ1-2; D gene uncertain. The germline CDR1 and CDR2 sequences are SGHNT and YENEEA. Trimming shortened V by 0 bases and J by 4 bases, and 6 bases separated the two germline ends. The CDR3 contains 13 residues. The CDR3 loop is CASSLDASYGYTF. CDR3 nucleotides: TGTGCCAGCAGCTTAGATGCTAGCTATGGCTACACCTTC.

The chain links TRBV5-6 to TRBJ1-6, with 8 bases lining up with TRBD1. The CDR3 extends over 14 amino acids. V shed 1 base and J 9 bases; nucleotides not matched to a gene: 3. Germline CDR1 reads SGHDT; CDR2 reads YYEEEE. The CDR3 DNA follows: TGTGCCAGCAGCTTGTGGGACAGGATTTCACCCCTCCACTTT. This translates into CASSLWDRISPLHF.

This clone was recorded at least ten times. This chain uses TRBV5-1 with TRBJ1-2; D is unresolved. The CDR3 is made up of 14 amino acids. CDR1 is SGHRS and CDR2 is YFSETQ in the germline V gene. V dropped 2 bases and J dropped 6 bases, with 14 bases sitting between them. The CDR3: CASSLRSVPDGYTF. In nucleotides, the CDR3 is TGCGCCAGCAGCTTACGGTCGGTACCGGATGGCTACACCTTC.

The V gene is TRBV4-3, the J gene TRBJ2-5; the D is unclear. V lost 0 bases, J lost 5 bases, and 7 bases lay in between. The length of the CDR3 is 13 residues. CDR1 is LGHNA and CDR2 is YSLEER in the germline V gene. The CDR3: CASSQDVRETQYF. CDR3 sequence (DNA): TGCGCCAGCAGCCAAGACGTCCGGGAGACCCAGTACTTC.

In its sample, this clone was seen a few times. The chain is built from TRBV9 and TRBJ1-2; 8 bases align to TRBD1. The CDR3 is made up of 13 amino acids. Per germline, CDR1 SGDLS and CDR2 YYNGEE. After removal of 0 bases from V and 6 bases from J, the junction contained 1 base not matched to a gene. The CDR3 is CASSVGQGNGYTF. The CDR3 coding sequence is TGTGCCAGCAGCGTAGGACAGGGGAATGGCTACACCTTC.

In this sample, this clone turned up once. The gene calls are TRBV30 and TRBJ2-3; weak D call: TRBD1 (6 bases). The CDR3 runs to 14 residues. V lost 0 bases and J lost 8, with 15 bases in between. Germline assignment: CDR1 GTSNPN and CDR2 SVGIG (reference sequence). As DNA, the CDR3 is TGTGCCTGGAGTGTACGCAGAGAACAGGGTACGCAGTATTTT. Its translation: CAWSVRREQGTQYF.

V gene TRBV5-6 combines with J gene TRBJ2-1, with D perhaps matching TRBD1 (5 bases). The CDR3 has 15 amino acids. CDR1 and CDR2 (germline): SGHDT, YYEEEE. The V end was cut by 1 base, the J end by 1 base, with 9 bases between. CDR3 loop: CASSLKGASYNEQFF. DNA of the CDR3: TGTGCCAGCAGCTTGAAAGGGGCATCCTACAATGAGCAGTTCTTC.

The chain is built from TRBV30 and TRBJ1-1, with 8 bases fitting TRBD1. This CDR3 is 15 amino acids long. V shed 8 bases and J 5 bases; nucleotides not matched to a gene: 16. From germline, CDR1 is GTSNPN and CDR2 SVGIG (reference sequence). CDR3: CAGQRTGSIGTEAFF. The CDR3 DNA follows: TGTGCCGGCCAACGGACAGGGAGTATTGGGACTGAAGCTTTCTTT.

The rearrangement uses TRBV4-3 and TRBJ2-3; D is undetermined. V was pared by 4 bases and J by 6 bases, with 5 bases between. This CDR3 spans 11 amino acids. Germline V gene data show CDR1 as LGHNA and CDR2 as YSLEER. In DNA form, the CDR3 reads TGCGCCAGCAGCCTTGGGGATACGCAGTATTTT. Its protein product is CASSLGDTQYF.

The chain links TRBV30 to TRBJ1-4, with 9 bases lining up with TRBD1. V dropped 2 bases and J dropped 8; count of bases not matched to a gene: 9. CDR1 and CDR2 (germline): GTSNPN, SVGIG (reference sequence). The CDR3 extends over 15 amino acids. CDR3 sequence: CAWSLSTGGSEKLFF. CDR3 nucleotides: TGTGCCTGGAGTCTTTCGACAGGGGGTTCGGAAAAACTGTTTTTT.

This clone was counted only a few times. The rearrangement joins TRBV4-3 to TRBJ1-4, with 7 bases lining up with TRBD1. The ends lost 1 base at V and 8 bases at J; junction bases unmatched: 7. The CDR3 has 15 residues. Germline CDR1 reads LGHNA; CDR2 reads YSLEER. The CDR3 protein is CASSQGTGLGEKLFF. CDR3 nucleotide sequence: TGCGCCAGCAGCCAAGGGACAGGCCTCGGGGAAAAACTGTTTTTT.

CDR3 amino acids: CASSQGEKLFF. As DNA, the CDR3 is TGTGCCAGCTCCCAGGGTGAAAAACTGTTTTTT. The rearrangement joins TRBV7-2 to TRBJ1-4; D possibly corresponds to TRBD1 (5 bases). Germline loops: CDR1 SGHTA, CDR2 FQGNSA. V gave up 8 bases and J gave up 7 bases, with 8 bases separating them. The CDR3 is 11 amino acids.